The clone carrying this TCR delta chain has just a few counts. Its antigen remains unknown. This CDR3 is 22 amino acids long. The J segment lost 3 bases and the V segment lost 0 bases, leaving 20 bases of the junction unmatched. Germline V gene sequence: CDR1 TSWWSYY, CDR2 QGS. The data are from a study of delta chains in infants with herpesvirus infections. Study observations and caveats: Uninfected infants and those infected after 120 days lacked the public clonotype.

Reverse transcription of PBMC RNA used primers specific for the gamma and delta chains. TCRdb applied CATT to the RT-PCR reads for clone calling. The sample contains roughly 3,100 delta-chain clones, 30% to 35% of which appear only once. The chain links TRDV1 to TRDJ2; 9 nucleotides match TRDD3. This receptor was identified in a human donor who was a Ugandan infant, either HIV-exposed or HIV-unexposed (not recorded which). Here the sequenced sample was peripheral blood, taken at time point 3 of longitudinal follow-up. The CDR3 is CALGELGWVLRLTGGLTAQLFF. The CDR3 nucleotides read TGTGCTCTTGGGGAACTAGGATGGGTCCTACGATTAACTGGGGGACTGACAGCACAACTCTTCTTT.